Sequencing of this T cell receptor beta chain was carried out in a study of cytomegalovirus exposure and HLA in healthy donors. Findings and limits, study-wide: TCR beta chains associated with HLA were, in a later analysis, more clonally expanded than equally common others. One later analysis reportedly identified an Asian-associated ancestry cluster that showed fewer N-insertions than the 666-donor mean. A prior analysis recorded that most TCR beta V segments were productive about 90% or about 30% of the time. As was reported, the classifier diagnosed cytomegalovirus status with high specificity and sensitivity.

Regarding this clone: Its antigen is not identified.

60 Vbeta and 13 Jbeta primers were used in PCR. Produced via immunoSEQ multiplex PCR; TCRdb's table is partial and in-frame only. The data show 150,000 to 200,000 clones, nearly 80% seen once. Germline V CDR1 and CDR2: MDHEN, SYDVKM. The J segment lost 9 bases and the V segment lost 5 bases, leaving 13 bases of the junction unmatched. The CDR3 has 15 residues. The TCR sequence derives from a middle-aged man in good health and CMV-seropositive. The sample comprised PBMCs. The chain links TRBV28 to TRBJ1-2; the match to TRBD1 covers 9 bases. CDR3 nucleotide sequence: TGTGCCAGCAGTCCCCCCACCCGGGACAGGGATAGCTACACCTTC. It translates to CASSPPTRDRDSYTF.